The source of this T cell receptor (beta chain) is a study of neoadjuvant anti-PD-1 for oral cavity cancer. This clone turned up a few times. The germline CDR1 and CDR2 sequences are SGHRS and YFSETQ. There are 17 residues in the CDR3. Trimming took 3 bases from V and 5 from J; bases not matched to a gene: 14. Libraries were prepared by immunoSEQ multiplex PCR; TCRdb keeps only in-frame clonotypes and omits some of them. The sample carries about 37,000 clones, roughly 35% recorded once. Time point reported: after neoadjuvant nivolumab, at surgical resection. These oral cavity squamous cell carcinomas were HPV-negative and locally advanced.

The chain combines TRBV5-1 with TRBJ2-5, with TRBD2 identical over 9 bases. The input for sequencing was tumor tissue, taken after nivolumab (anti-PD-1) treatment. The receptor was isolated from a person aged 40-85 years with oral cavity squamous cell carcinoma. The CDR3 DNA sequence: TGCGCCAGCAGCTCTTCGGGTATCGCGGGAGGGCGGGAGACCCAGTACTTC. It yields the protein CASSSSGIAGGRETQYF.